Below, one T cell receptor (beta chain) is given with its context. Which antigen it targets is not known. There are no base qualities to consult, and no much larger clone falls within one base. Receptor libraries were prepared by the immunoSEQ multiplex PCR assay. Not all clones reach the TCRdb copy of this immuneACCESS table, which keeps in-frame sequences only. Checked studies attribute under half of the gap to unresolved V genes and leave the rest unexplained. The sample table shows around 80,000 clones, and approximately 80% are seen once. The ten largest clones add up to 0.79% of the sample. The germline V gene (reference sequence) gives CDR1 as LNHNV and CDR2 as YYDKDF. From the cysteine through the phenylalanine, the CDR3 covers 15 amino acids. Only CDR3 DNA remains: 45 bases, in frame from the first base. The V and J ends are trimmed by 3 bases and 4 bases, leaving 13 bases between them. The study evaluated CTLA-4 blockade (ipilimumab) given together with focal radiation therapy in patients who had chemo-refractory metastatic non-small-cell lung cancer.

The sample belongs to a study of radiotherapy plus CTLA-4 blockade in lung cancer (dated by TCRdb to 2016 to 2018). For the study in its entirety: Among enrolled patients, about 19% had an objective response and around 33% reached disease control.

Broad study findings and their caveats: Increased serum interferon-beta after radiation, together with early dynamic changes in blood T cell clones, were reported to be the strongest predictors of response. After treatment with radiotherapy and ipilimumab, TCR clones that came from tumors expanded in the peripheral blood.

The sequencing used peripheral blood, collected from a patient treated with radiotherapy plus ipilimumab. This receptor was identified in a human donor with non-small cell lung cancer who had stable disease on radiotherapy plus ipilimumab. The V and J segments used are TRBV15 and TRBJ2-1; the D region possibly corresponds to TRBD2 (6 bases align). The DNA sequence is as follows: TGTGCCACCAGCAGCGACCTAGCGCCGTACAATGAGCAGTTCTTC. Translated, this gives CATSSDLAPYNEQFF.